The subject of this entry is one TCR beta chain. Measured with immunoSEQ multiplex PCR; TCRdb has only the in-frame clones, and not every one. The top ten hold approximately 1.8% of the sample, which has around 130,000 clones, 80% seen once. This entry belongs to a study of blood T cell repertoires in COVID-19. Study as a whole: Collection of acute and convalescent COVID-19 samples took place in the United States, Italy and Spain. Sources were T cells, B-cell-depleted T cells, or PBMCs; the material itself was cDNA or gDNA.

Germline V lookup: CDR1 LGHNA, CDR2 YNFKEQ. The CDR3 is 14 amino acids. Trimming pared 0 bases from V and 6 bases from J, leaving 11 bases between. Material: peripheral blood. The clonotype comes from a man in his 70s with acute or convalescent COVID-19. This chain links TRBV4-2 with TRBJ2-5; D possibly corresponds to TRBD2 (7 bases). CDR3 in DNA: TGTGCCAGCAGCCAAGATCGGGGGGCGAAGACCCAGTACTTC. The encoded protein is CASSQDRGAKTQYF.